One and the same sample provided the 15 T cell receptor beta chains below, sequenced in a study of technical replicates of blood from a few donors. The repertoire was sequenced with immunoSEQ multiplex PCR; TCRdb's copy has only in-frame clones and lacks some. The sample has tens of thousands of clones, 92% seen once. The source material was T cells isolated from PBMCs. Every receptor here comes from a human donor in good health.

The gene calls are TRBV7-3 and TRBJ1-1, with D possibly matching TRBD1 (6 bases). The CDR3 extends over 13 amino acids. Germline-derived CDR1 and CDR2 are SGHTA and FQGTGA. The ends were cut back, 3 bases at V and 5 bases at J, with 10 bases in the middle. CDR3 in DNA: TGTGCCAGCAGCTTTGAAAGGGGGACTGAAGCTTTCTTT. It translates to CASSFERGTEAFF.

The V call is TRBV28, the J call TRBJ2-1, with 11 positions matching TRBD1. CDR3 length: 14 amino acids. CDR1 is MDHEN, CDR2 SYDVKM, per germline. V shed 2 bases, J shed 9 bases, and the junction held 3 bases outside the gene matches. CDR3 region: CASSLGQGAGEQFF. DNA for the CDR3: TGTGCCAGCAGTTTAGGACAGGGGGCCGGTGAGCAGTTCTTC.

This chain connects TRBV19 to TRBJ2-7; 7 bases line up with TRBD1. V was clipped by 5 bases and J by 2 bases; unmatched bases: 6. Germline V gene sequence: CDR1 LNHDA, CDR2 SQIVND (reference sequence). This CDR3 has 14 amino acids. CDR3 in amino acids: CASSSQGDAYEQYF. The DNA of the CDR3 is TGTGCCAGTAGTTCCCAGGGGGATGCCTACGAGCAGTACTTC.

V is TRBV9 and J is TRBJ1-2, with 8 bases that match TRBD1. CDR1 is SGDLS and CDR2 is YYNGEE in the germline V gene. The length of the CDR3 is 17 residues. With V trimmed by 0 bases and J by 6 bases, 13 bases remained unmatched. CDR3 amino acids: CASSVVGAGGDKDGYTF. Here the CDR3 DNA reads TGTGCCAGCAGCGTAGTGGGGGCAGGGGGCGATAAGGATGGCTACACCTTC.

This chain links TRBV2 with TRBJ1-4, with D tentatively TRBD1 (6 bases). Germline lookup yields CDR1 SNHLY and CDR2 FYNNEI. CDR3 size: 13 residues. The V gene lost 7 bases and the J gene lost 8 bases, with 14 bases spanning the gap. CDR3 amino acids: CASTDVQGEKLFF. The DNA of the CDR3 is TGTGCCAGCACCGACGTTCAGGGGGAAAAACTGTTTTTT. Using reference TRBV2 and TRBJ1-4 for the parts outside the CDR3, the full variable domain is EPEVTQTPSHQVTQMGQEVILRCVPISNHLYFYWYRQILGQKVEFLVSFYNNEISEKSEIFDDQFSVERPDGSNFTLKIRSTKLEDSAMYFCASTDVQGEKLFFGSGTQLSVL.

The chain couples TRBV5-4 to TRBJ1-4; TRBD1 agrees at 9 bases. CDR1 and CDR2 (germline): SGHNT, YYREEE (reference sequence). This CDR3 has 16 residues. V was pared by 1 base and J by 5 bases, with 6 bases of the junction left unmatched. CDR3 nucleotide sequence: TGTGCCAGCAGCTTGAGCGCCGGGACAGGGAATGAAAAACTGTTTTTT. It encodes CASSLSAGTGNEKLFF.

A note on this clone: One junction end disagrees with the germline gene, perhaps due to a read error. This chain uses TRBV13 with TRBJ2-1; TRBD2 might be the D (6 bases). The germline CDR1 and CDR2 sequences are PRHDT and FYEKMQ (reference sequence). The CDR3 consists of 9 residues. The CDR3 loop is CAGRDFRIF. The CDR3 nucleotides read TGTGCCGGCCGGGACTTCCGTATCTTC.

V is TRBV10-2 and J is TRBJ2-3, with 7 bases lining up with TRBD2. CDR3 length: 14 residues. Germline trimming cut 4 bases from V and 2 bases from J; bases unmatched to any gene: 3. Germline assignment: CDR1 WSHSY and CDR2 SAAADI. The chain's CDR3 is CASSGRDYTDTQYF. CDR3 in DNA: TGCGCCAGCAGTGGAAGGGACTACACAGATACGCAGTATTTT.

CDR3 bases: TGTGCCAGCAGCTTTGAGCGGAAGTCGCATTCCTACGAGCAGTACTTC. Protein sequence: CASSFERKSHSYEQYF. The chain has TRBV11-3 and TRBJ2-7; D may be TRBD2 (5 bases). CDR3 length equals 16 residues. The V and J ends lost 3 bases and 1 base respectively, with 16 bases between them. Germline loops: CDR1 SGHNT, CDR2 YENEEA.

The CDR3 loop is CASSSLINPGRLAKNIQYF. CDR3 nucleotide sequence: TGTGCCAGCAGCTCCTTAATTAACCCAGGTCGATTAGCCAAAAACATTCAGTACTTC. This chain connects TRBV7-9 to TRBJ2-4; D not certain. The CDR3 contains 19 residues. V was pared by 4 bases and J by 0 bases, with 22 bases between. In germline, CDR1 is SEHNR, CDR2 FQNEAQ (reference sequence).

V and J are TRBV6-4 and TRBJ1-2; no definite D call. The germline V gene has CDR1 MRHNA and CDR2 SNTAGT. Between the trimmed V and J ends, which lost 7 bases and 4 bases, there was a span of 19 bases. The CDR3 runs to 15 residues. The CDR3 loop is CASTPFEGGSYGYTF. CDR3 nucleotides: TGTGCCAGCACCCCCTTCGAGGGCGGTAGCTATGGCTACACCTTC.

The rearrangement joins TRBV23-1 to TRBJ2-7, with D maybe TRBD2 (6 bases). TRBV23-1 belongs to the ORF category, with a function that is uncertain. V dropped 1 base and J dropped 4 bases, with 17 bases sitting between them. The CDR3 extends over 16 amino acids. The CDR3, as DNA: TGCGCCAGCAGTCAATTGGGGGGAGGTCCAAGGTACGAGCAGTACTTC. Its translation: CASSQLGGGPRYEQYF.

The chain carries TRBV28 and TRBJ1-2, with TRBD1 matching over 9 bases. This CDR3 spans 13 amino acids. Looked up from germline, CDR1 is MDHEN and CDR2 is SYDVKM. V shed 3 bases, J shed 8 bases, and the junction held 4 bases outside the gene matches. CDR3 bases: TGTGCCAGCAGTTTGGGGACAGGGACAGGCTACACCTTC. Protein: CASSLGTGTGYTF.

In DNA, the CDR3 is TGTGCCTGGATACGGGACAGGGTCGGCGGCTACACCTTC. Residues: CAWIRDRVGGYTF. V usage is TRBV30 and J usage is TRBJ1-2, with 9 positions matching TRBD1. There are 13 residues in the CDR3. V lost 4 bases to trimming and J lost 8 bases; unmatched junction nucleotides: 8. Germline V gene data show CDR1 as GTSNPN and CDR2 as SVGIG (reference sequence).

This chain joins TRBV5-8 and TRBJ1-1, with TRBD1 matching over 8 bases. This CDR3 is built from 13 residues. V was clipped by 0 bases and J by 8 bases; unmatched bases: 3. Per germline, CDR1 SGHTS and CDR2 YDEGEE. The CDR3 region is CASSLAPGGEAFF. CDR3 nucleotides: TGTGCCAGCAGCTTGGCGCCAGGGGGCGAAGCTTTCTTT.